These T cell receptor beta chains were read from a single sample in a study of molecular identifiers for immune sequencing clone quantification. A single record per CDR3 protein comes from TCRdb applying MiXCR to the PCR reads. The sample has tens of thousands of distinct CDR3 sequences, around a fifth seen once. Sample: naive CD8+ T cells from blood, with Jurkat cell RNA spiked in. All receptors derive from a human donor in good health. Some libraries in this study had Jurkat cell RNA spiked in. Each CDR3 is given with its conserved first and last residue. The D gene is left open where the match is weak. Rows may omit the clone size; those that give it use once, few, many or a size class.

v_call,d_call,clone_size,j_call,cdr3_nt,cdr3_aa
TRBV7-9,TRBD2,many,TRBJ2-5,TGTGCCAGCAGCTTCGCGCGCAGCGGACTAGCACCGGAGACCCAGTACTTC,CASSFARSGLAPETQYF
TRBV7-3,TRBD2,-,TRBJ2-5,TGTGCCAGCAGCCCGGGACTAGCGGGAGCGGGAGAGACCCAGTACTTC,CASSPGLAGAGETQYF
TRBV7-9,TRBD1,many,TRBJ1-4,TGTGCCAGCAGCTCCCCCGGGACAGGGGTTGAAAAACTGTTTTTT,CASSSPGTGVEKLFF
TRBV2,TRBD2,many,TRBJ2-3,TGTGCCAGCAGTGACCCGGGACTAGCGGTCACAGATACGCAGTATTTT,CASSDPGLAVTDTQYF
TRBV7-2,TRBD1,many,TRBJ2-7,TGTGCCAGCAGCTTAGAGAGGGGGCGGTCCCCTTCCTACGAGCAGTACTTC,CASSLERGRSPSYEQYF
TRBV29-1,-,many,TRBJ1-5,TGCAGCGTCGAGGATGGCAGCAATCAGCCCCAGCATTTT,CSVEDGSNQPQHF
TRBV7-9,-,many,TRBJ2-2,TGTGCCAGCCGAGAAGGATTCACCGGGGAGCTGTTTTTT,CASREGFTGELFF
TRBV5-1,TRBD2,-,TRBJ2-4,TGCGCCAGCAGCTTGGCCGCCATAAGGACTAGCGGGTTTGAGGACATTCAGTACTTC,CASSLAAIRTSGFEDIQYF
TRBV6-2/TRBV6-3,-,many,TRBJ2-5,TGTGCCAGCAGTTACTCGCGAGTAGCGGTTCAAGAGACCCAGTACTTC,CASSYSRVAVQETQYF
TRBV27,-,-,TRBJ2-7,TGTGCCAGCAGTTTGACTCTCCACTCCTACGAGCAGTACTTC,CASSLTLHSYEQYF
TRBV24-1,-,few,TRBJ2-1,TGTGCCACCAGTGAATCGAGAACCTACAATGAGCAGTTCTTC,CATSESRTYNEQFF
TRBV5-1,-,many,TRBJ1-2,TGCGCCAGCAGCTTTGACGGCACTAACTATGGCTACACCTTC,CASSFDGTNYGYTF
TRBV19,-,many,TRBJ2-1,TGTGCCAGTAGTCTCGACGGGAGCTCCTACAATGAGCAGTTCTTC,CASSLDGSSYNEQFF
TRBV6-1,-,many,TRBJ2-7,TGTGCCAGCAGACCTGACCTGTACGAGCAGTACTTC,CASRPDLYEQYF
TRBV5-5,-,many,TRBJ2-2,TGTGCCAGCACATACACCGGGGAGCTGTTTTTT,CASTYTGELFF